The sequence of this TCR beta chain was determined in a study of PD-L1 blockade in urothelial cancer. About the study: Per blood sample, T cells had a median of about 150,000.

The V and J ends lost 0 bases and 1 base, in that order; junction bases with no gene match: 10. Germline lookup yields CDR1 SGDLS and CDR2 YYNGEE. This CDR3 is built from 18 residues. The sample's time point: peripheral blood 6 weeks after treatment start. The protocol was immunoSEQ multiplex PCR, while the TCRdb copy is restricted to in-frame clones and leaves out a portion. The sample has about 40,000 clones; about 88% are singletons. This sequence was found in a man aged 55 to 70 with urothelial cancer. This specimen consisted of PBMCs, obtained around atezolizumab (anti-PD-L1) treatment. The chain joins TRBV9 to TRBJ2-1; the match to TRBD1 covers 7 bases. CDR3 sequence (DNA): TGTGCCAGCAGCGTAGTTTCGGGACAGCGCTTATCCTACAATGAGCAGTTCTTC. This gives the protein CASSVVSGQRLSYNEQFF.